This T cell receptor (beta chain) derives from a study of early T cells in non-severe SARS-CoV-2 infection. There are many counts of this clonotype. With 7 bases removed from V and 3 bases from J, the gap between germline ends came to 19 bases. CDR1 LGHNT and CDR2 FRNRAP come from the germline V gene. CDR3 length: 16 residues. TCRdb re-called the 5' RACE reads with MiXCR, one entry per CDR3 protein. The table lists under 85,000 distinct CDR3 sequences, roughly 13% of them singletons. The chain has TRBV12-5 and TRBJ1-5; a weak D match, TRBD1 (5 bases). This clonotype was sampled from an adult who was a healthcare worker with PCR-confirmed SARS-CoV-2 infection or an uninfected control (not recorded which). Material: whole blood. The CDR3 is CASALRGEGINQPQHF. Written as DNA, the CDR3 is TGTGCTAGTGCTCTGCGGGGGGAGGGTATCAATCAGCCCCAGCATTTT. The full variable domain, with the rest looked up from reference TRBV12-5 and TRBJ1-5, is DARVTQTPRHKVTEMGQEVTMRCQPILGHNTVFWYRQTMMQGLELLAYFRNRAPLDDSGMPKDRFSAEMPDATLATLKIQPSEPRDSAVYFCASALRGEGINQPQHFGDGTRLSIL.